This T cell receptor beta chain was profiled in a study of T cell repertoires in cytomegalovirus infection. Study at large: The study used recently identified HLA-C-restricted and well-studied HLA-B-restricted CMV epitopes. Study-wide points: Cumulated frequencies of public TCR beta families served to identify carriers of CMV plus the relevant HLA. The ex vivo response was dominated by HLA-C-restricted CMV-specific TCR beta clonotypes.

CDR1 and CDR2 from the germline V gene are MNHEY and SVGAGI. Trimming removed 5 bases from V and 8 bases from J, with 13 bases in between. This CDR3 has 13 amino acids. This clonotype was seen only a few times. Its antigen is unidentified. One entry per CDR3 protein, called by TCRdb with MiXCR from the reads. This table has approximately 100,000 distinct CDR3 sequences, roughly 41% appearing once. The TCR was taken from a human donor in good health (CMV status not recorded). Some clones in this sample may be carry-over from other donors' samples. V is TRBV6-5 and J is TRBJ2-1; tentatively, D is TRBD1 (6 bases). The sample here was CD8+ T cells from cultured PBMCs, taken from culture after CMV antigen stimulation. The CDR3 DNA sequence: TGTGCCAGCAGTACTACAGGGCCCCATGAGCAGTTCTTC. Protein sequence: CASSTTGPHEQFF.